This TCR beta chain was captured in a study of T cell responses to AZD1222 COVID-19 vaccine. Study-wide points: Possibly, clonal diversity was underestimated; donors were largely white British and included more females. The number of AZD1222 recipients seropositive at baseline was only five or six. With dominance at 160-218 and 743-854, vaccine-associated CD4 TCRs spanned spike.

V dropped 5 bases and J dropped 7 bases, with 18 bases sitting between them. The germline V gene has CDR1 MDHEN and CDR2 SYDVKM. The CDR3 spans 15 residues. Assay used: immunoSEQ multiplex PCR; TCRdb lists only in-frame clones, some missing. The profile shows 95,000 to 110,000 clones, around 91% of them singletons. Regarding this clone: Its antigen is unknown.

This chain uses TRBV28 with TRBJ2-1; D is perhaps TRBD2 (7 bases). The receptor's source is an adult in good health. Source: peripheral blood, taken on day 0 of AZD1222 vaccination. In DNA form, the CDR3 reads TGTGCCAGCAGTCTGGGTTGGGGGGGCCGTAATGAGCAGTTCTTC. This sequence encodes CASSLGWGGRNEQFF.